This TCR beta chain was recovered during a study of vaccination and CD4 T cells after COVID-19. Background on the study: According to the study, participants were given two doses of BNT162b2 or mRNA-1273 vaccine.

The Oncomine TCR Beta short-read assay sequenced DNA from cultured CD4+ T cells. Genomic DNA was isolated from cultured CD4+ T cells. TCRdb reprocessed the PCR reads with MiXCR, giving one entry per CDR3 protein. This table holds thousands of distinct CDR3 sequences, about 28% found once. With 4 bases removed from V and 5 bases from J, the gap between germline ends came to 15 bases. The CDR3 contains 14 residues. CDR1 is SGDLS, CDR2 YYNGEE, per germline. In the case of this clonotype: The antigen is unknown.

Treatment here: roughly ten-day PBMC culture with coronavirus spike peptide pools or control peptides (ViraFEST assay). The unexposed donor provided CD4+ T cells, which were taken before the COVID-19 pandemic (2011-2018). The chain links TRBV9 to TRBJ1-2; TRBD1 might be the D (5 bases). The sequencing input was CD4+ T cells from blood, cultured in vitro. This TCR derives from a human donor in good health. In DNA form, the CDR3 reads TGTGCCAGCAGCCTTGGGGGTGAAATATATGGCTACACCTTC. Amino acid sequence: CASSLGGEIYGYTF.